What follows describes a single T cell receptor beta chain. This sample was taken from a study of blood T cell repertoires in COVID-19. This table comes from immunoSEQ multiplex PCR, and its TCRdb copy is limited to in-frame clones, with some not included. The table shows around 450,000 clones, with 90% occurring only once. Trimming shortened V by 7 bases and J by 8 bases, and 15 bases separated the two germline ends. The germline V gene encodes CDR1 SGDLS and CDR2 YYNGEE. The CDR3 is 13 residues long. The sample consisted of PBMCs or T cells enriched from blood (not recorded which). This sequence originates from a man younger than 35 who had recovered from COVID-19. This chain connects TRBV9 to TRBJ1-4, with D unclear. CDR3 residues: CASASGESEKLFF. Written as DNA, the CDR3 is TGTGCCAGCGCCTCCGGGGAATCGGAAAAACTGTTTTTT.